One sample yielded the 27 T cell receptor beta chains listed below, sequenced in a study of T-cell reconstitution after alpha-beta-depleted transplantation in children. Using unique molecular identifiers, the investigators prepared the TCRbeta library. TCRdb independently ran MiXCR on the PCR reads; one entry per CDR3 protein. The table shows some 240,000 distinct CDR3 sequences, with around 12% occurring only once. This specimen consisted of PBMCs from the stem cell graft donor, obtained from the stem cell graft. Receptors were obtained from a human donor who donated a stem cell graft to a child with acute lymphoblastic leukemia.

In its sample, this clonotype was seen many times. The rearrangement links TRBV29-1 to TRBJ2-1; D is possibly TRBD2 (6 bases). This CDR3 comprises 13 residues. CDR1 is SQVTM, CDR2 ANQGSEA, per germline. Trimming took 4 bases from V and 4 from J, leaving 11 bases between them. CDR3 bases: TGCAGCGTTGCCAGCGGGCGATACAATGAGCAGTTCTTC. Protein sequence: CSVASGRYNEQFF.

This clonotype was seen repeatedly, ten times or more. The rearrangement links TRBV4-1 to TRBJ2-1; possible D gene TRBD1, 6 bases. Germline lookup yields CDR1 MGHRA and CDR2 YSYEKL. The CDR3 sequence is 15 residues long. Trimming took 4 bases from V and 4 from J, leaving 14 bases between them. CDR3 nucleotides: TGCGCCAGCAGCCTTTCAGGGGAATCATACAATGAGCAGTTCTTC. It specifies CASSLSGESYNEQFF.

This clonotype came up once. This chain connects TRBV5-6 to TRBJ2-1, with D tentatively TRBD1 (6 bases). Germline V gene sequence: CDR1 SGHDT, CDR2 YYEEEE. This CDR3 is 15 amino acids long. Trimming pared 3 bases from V and 8 bases from J, leaving 18 bases between. CDR3 protein: CASSWYDRSGDEQFF. In nucleotides, the CDR3 is TGTGCCAGCAGCTGGTACGACAGGTCCGGGGATGAGCAGTTCTTC.

The chain employs TRBV12-3 or TRBV12-4 and TRBJ2-2, with TRBD1 matching 8 bases. V was pared by 6 bases and J by 5 bases, with 17 bases of the junction left unmatched. The CDR3 loop spans 18 amino acids. The CDR3 DNA is TGTGCCAGCAGCCCTTCCCCTTATTCTCAGGGGGCAACCGGGGAGCTGTTTTTT. It is translated as CASSPSPYSQGATGELFF.

This clonotype was seen repeatedly, ten times or more. The J gene is TRBJ2-7, the V gene TRBV6-2 or TRBV6-3; D ambiguous. Germline V gene lookup returns CDR1 MNHEY and CDR2 SVGEGT. Trimming left V 2 bases short and J 2 bases short, with 7 bases between. CDR3 length: 13 amino acids. CDR3 residues: CASSYRSAYEQYF. In nucleotides, the CDR3 is TGTGCCAGCAGTTACAGGTCAGCCTACGAGCAGTACTTC.

This clonotype came up many times. The V and J genes are TRBV6-2 or TRBV6-3 and TRBJ1-5; tentatively, D is TRBD1 (5 bases). This CDR3 comprises 15 residues. The V end lost 5 bases, the J end lost 0 bases, and 11 bases lay between the germline ends. Germline CDR1 and CDR2: MNHEY and SVGEGT. Here the CDR3 reads CASSLGTVSNQPQHF. CDR3 coding DNA: TGTGCCAGCAGTCTCGGGACGGTTAGCAATCAGCCCCAGCATTTT.

This clonotype was observed at least ten times. The V call is TRBV29-1, the J call TRBJ2-3, with 8 positions matching TRBD1. The CDR3 consists of 13 residues. V gave up 7 bases and J gave up 4 bases; unmatched junction bases: 7. Germline lookup yields CDR1 SQVTM and CDR2 ANQGSEA. The CDR3 sequence is CSAPTGQADTQYF. CDR3 DNA: TGCAGCGCACCCACGGGACAGGCAGATACGCAGTATTTT.

This clonotype was found many times. V is TRBV7-2 and J is TRBJ1-1; tentative D call: TRBD1 (6 bases). Per germline, CDR1 SGHTA and CDR2 FQGNSA. V lost 6 bases and J 1 base, leaving 15 bases between the germline ends. CDR3 length: 15 amino acids. The CDR3 spells CASSPFRGQNTEAFF. For the CDR3, the DNA is TGTGCCAGCAGTCCATTTCGGGGGCAGAACACTGAAGCTTTCTTT.

This clonotype has ten or more counts. The rearrangement joins TRBV29-1 to TRBJ1-1; D call uncertain. Per the germline V gene, CDR1 is SQVTM and CDR2 is ANQGSEA. CDR3 length: 9 residues. CDR3 nucleotides: TGCCTATCGTTCCCTGAAGCTTTCTTT. Translation: CLSFPEAFF.

This clonotype was counted at least ten times. The chain joins TRBV6-1 to TRBJ2-7, with TRBD1 as a possible D gene (5 bases). Germline V gene data show CDR1 as MNHNS and CDR2 as SASEGT. The CDR3 is 15 amino acids. V dropped 2 bases and J dropped 0 bases, with 11 bases sitting between them. In nucleotides, the CDR3 is TGTGCCAGCAGTGAAAGGGCAGGGAACTCCTACGAGCAGTACTTC. Amino acid sequence: CASSERAGNSYEQYF.

In this sample, this clonotype turned up many times. The V call is TRBV27, the J call TRBJ2-3; 7 nucleotides line up with TRBD1. V was clipped by 7 bases and J by 2 bases; unmatched bases: 12. The germline V gene encodes CDR1 MNHEY and CDR2 SMNVEV (reference sequence). This CDR3 contains 16 residues. The CDR3 DNA reads as TGTGCCAGCATCCCGAGAGTAACAGGGGTCACAGATACGCAGTATTTT. This encodes CASIPRVTGVTDTQYF.

The chain couples TRBV18 to TRBJ2-7, with 12 bases fitting TRBD1. Germline values: CDR1 KGHSH, CDR2 LQKENI. Germline trimming cut 0 bases from V and 6 bases from J; bases unmatched to any gene: 6. The CDR3 is made up of 16 amino acids. CDR3 in DNA: TGTGCCAGCTCACCACCGGGACAGGGGGCCGCCAGCGAGCAGTACTTC. This encodes CASSPPGQGAASEQYF.

Only a few counts were recorded for this clonotype. The gene calls are TRBV30 and TRBJ1-2, with 9 bases lining up with TRBD1. Unmatched junction bases numbered 2, after V lost 5 bases and J lost 4 bases. The CDR3 has 12 residues. From germline, CDR1 is GTSNPN and CDR2 SVGIG (reference sequence). This chain's CDR3 is CAWATGGYGYTF. The DNA for the CDR3 is TGTGCCTGGGCGACAGGGGGCTATGGCTACACCTTC.

This clonotype was found many times. This rearrangement joins TRBV20-1 to TRBJ2-5, with D hard to call. CDR3 length: 11 residues. CDR1 DFQATT and CDR2 SNEGSKA come from the germline V gene (reference sequence). V dropped 5 bases and J dropped 5 bases, with 9 bases sitting between them. The DNA of the CDR3 is TGCAGTGCTGAAGCCCAGGAGACCCAGTACTTC. Translating it yields CSAEAQETQYF.

The sample holds many counts of this clonotype. The V call is TRBV20-1, the J call TRBJ1-4; no clear D gene. Germline V gene sequence: CDR1 DFQATT, CDR2 SNEGSKA (reference sequence). Trimming took 2 bases from V and 4 from J, leaving 8 bases between them. The length of the CDR3 is 13 residues. The CDR3 nucleotides are TGCAGTGCTAGATCTCGTTTTAATGAAAAACTGTTTTTT. Translating gives CSARSRFNEKLFF.

The V call is TRBV5-4, the J call TRBJ2-2; 9 bases align to TRBD2. This CDR3 is 15 amino acids long. The germline gives CDR1 SGHNT, CDR2 YYREEE (reference sequence). Unmatched junction bases numbered 7, after V lost 9 bases and J lost 1 base. CDR3 residues: CATFASGVNTGELFF. CDR3 DNA sequence: TGTGCCACCTTCGCTAGCGGGGTGAACACCGGGGAGCTGTTTTTT.

This clonotype has at least ten counts. The CDR3 region is CASSFLGAGNEQFF. The CDR3 nucleotides are TGTGCCAGCAGTTTCTTAGGGGCTGGAAATGAGCAGTTCTTC. V usage is TRBV27 and J usage is TRBJ2-1, with a tentative D call TRBD1 (5 bases). The V gene lost 3 bases and the J gene lost 7 bases, with 13 bases spanning the gap. Looked up from germline, CDR1 is MNHEY and CDR2 is SMNVEV (reference sequence). The CDR3 runs 14 residues.

This clonotype was seen more than once but under ten times. The gene calls are TRBV5-1 and TRBJ2-3; 10 nucleotides line up with TRBD2. Germline V gene lookup returns CDR1 SGHRS and CDR2 YFSETQ. The V and J ends lost 4 bases and 2 bases, in that order; junction bases with no gene match: 7. The CDR3 spans 16 residues. CDR3 nucleotides: TGCGCCAGCAGCGCTTTAGCGGGGGGCCTCACAGATACGCAGTATTTT. Protein sequence: CASSALAGGLTDTQYF.

Ten or more counts support this clonotype. CDR3 in DNA: TGTGCCAGCTCACTACATTGGCCGGAAAGCCACACCGGGGAGCTGTTTTTT. It translates to CASSLHWPESHTGELFF. The chain carries TRBV18 and TRBJ2-2; D ambiguous. V was shortened by 4 bases and J by 3 bases, with 18 bases between the two germline ends. The CDR3 has 17 residues. Per germline, CDR1 KGHSH and CDR2 LQKENI.

This chain uses TRBV20-1 with TRBJ1-5; TRBD1 matches 9 bases. Germline CDR1 is DFQATT and CDR2 is SNEGSKA (reference sequence). With V trimmed by 3 bases and J by 7 bases, 13 bases remained unmatched. CDR3 length: 16 residues. CDR3 DNA sequence: TGCAGTGCTAGTTCCCGGGGACAGGGTGTGGGACAGCCCCAGCATTTT. Protein sequence: CSASSRGQGVGQPQHF.

V is TRBV29-1 and J is TRBJ1-5; 9 nucleotides align to TRBD1. V trimming: 6 bases; J trimming: 3 bases; junction bases outside the gene matches: 3. The CDR3 is made up of 13 amino acids. Germline V gene data show CDR1 as SQVTM and CDR2 as ANQGSEA. The CDR3 protein is CSVGTGYNQPQHF. In DNA form, the CDR3 reads TGCAGCGTGGGGACAGGGTACAATCAGCCCCAGCATTTT. Full variable domain (missing parts from reference TRBV29-1 and TRBJ1-5): SAVISQKPSRDICQRGTSLTIQCQVDSQVTMMFWYRQQPGQSLTLIATANQGSEATYESGFVIDKFPISRPNLTFSTLTVSNMSPEDSSIYLCSVGTGYNQPQHFGDGTRLSIL.

In its sample, this clonotype was seen many times. The genes are TRBV5-1 and TRBJ1-1; TRBD1 might be the D (5 bases). The CDR3 runs 15 residues. Trimming took off 4 bases at V and 0 bases at J, with 13 bases between the two ends. The germline V gene encodes CDR1 SGHRS and CDR2 YFSETQ. The CDR3 bases are TGCGCCAGCAGCCACGGGACTTCCATGAACACTGAAGCTTTCTTT. Amino acids: CASSHGTSMNTEAFF.

As regards this clonotype: This may come from a read error, since a much larger clone is one base off. The gene calls are TRBV7-2 and TRBJ2-7; D remains ambiguous. Germline CDR1 reads SGHTA; CDR2 reads FQGNSA. This CDR3 is built from 13 residues. CDR3 coding DNA: TGTGCCAGCAGCTTAGTAACCCTCTACGACCAGTACTTC. As protein: CASSLVTLYDQYF.

This clonotype was detected ten times or more. The rearrangement joins TRBV5-1 to TRBJ2-7; D might be TRBD2 (6 bases). Germline V CDR1 and CDR2: SGHRS, YFSETQ. V lost 2 bases and J lost 4, with 16 bases in between. The CDR3 spans 15 residues. Written as DNA, the CDR3 is TGCGCCAGCAGCTTCGGGACCGGGGGAATATACGAGCAGTACTTC. Amino acid sequence: CASSFGTGGIYEQYF.

This clonotype was counted at least ten times. CDR3: CASSYQDRAPEAFF. The CDR3 coding sequence is TGTGCCAGCAGTTACCAAGACAGGGCCCCTGAAGCTTTCTTT. This chain joins TRBV27 and TRBJ1-1, with 7 bases aligning to TRBD1. The CDR3 covers 14 residues. Per germline, CDR1 MNHEY and CDR2 SMNVEV (reference sequence). V shed 4 bases and J 6 bases; nucleotides not matched to a gene: 8.

In its sample, this clonotype was seen many times. The V call is TRBV5-1, the J call TRBJ2-7, with TRBD1 as a possible D gene (5 bases). V lost 3 bases and J lost 2, with 12 bases in between. From germline, CDR1 is SGHRS and CDR2 YFSETQ. CDR3 length equals 14 residues. The CDR3 DNA follows: TGCGCCAGCAGCTCCAGACAAGGGGCCTACGAGCAGTACTTC. Encoded protein: CASSSRQGAYEQYF.

This clonotype occurred many times. The genes are TRBV20-1 and TRBJ2-1; D is tentatively TRBD1 or TRBD2 (5 bases each). V gave up 4 bases and J gave up 4 bases, with 17 bases separating them. The V gene's germline CDR1 is DFQATT and CDR2 SNEGSKA (reference sequence). This CDR3 has 15 residues. CDR3 bases: TGCAGTGCTAAGCCCATCCGGGGCCTATACAATGAGCAGTTCTTC. Its protein product is CSAKPIRGLYNEQFF.